These 23 T cell receptor beta chains were all obtained from the same sample, sequenced in a study of CD8 T cells in Susac syndrome. RNA was extracted with the RNeasy kit, and a quantity of about 0.45 to 1 ug was reverse transcribed using random hexamers. TCRdb used MiXCR to reprocess the immunoSEQ multiplex PCR reads, holding one entry per CDR3 protein. The table has 150,000 to 200,000 distinct CDR3 sequences, approximately 95% seen once; the top ten hold 0.1% to 0.12%. The source material was CD4+ T cells from PBMCs. The receptors stem from a human donor in good health.

The count of this clonotype is one. The J gene is TRBJ1-3, the V gene TRBV30; no definite D call. From germline, CDR1 is GTSNPN and CDR2 SVGIG (reference sequence). Deletions cut 7 bases from V and 0 bases from J, with 10 bases between. CDR3 length: 13 amino acids. CDR3 in amino acids: CASVGSSGNTIYF. The DNA for the CDR3 is TGTGCCTCTGTCGGAAGCTCTGGAAACACCATATATTTT.

This clonotype appeared a single time. The J gene is TRBJ2-2, the V gene TRBV11-3; 8 bases align to TRBD1. The CDR3 contains 14 residues. The V gene end was trimmed by 5 bases and the J gene end by 8 bases; junction bases not matched to a gene: 7. Germline CDR1 SGHNT, CDR2 YENEEA. The CDR3 protein is CASSNRTGPGELFF. The DNA for the CDR3 is TGTGCCAGCAGCAACCGGACAGGGCCGGGGGAGCTGTTTTTT.

The rearrangement links TRBV27 to TRBJ2-4; D remains unclear. The V gene's germline CDR1 is MNHEY and CDR2 SMNVEV (reference sequence). The CDR3 runs 14 residues. Trimming took off 2 bases at V and 0 bases at J, with 5 bases between the two ends. The CDR3 bases are TGTGCCAGCAGTTTAGGGGTAGCCAAAAACATTCAGTACTTC. It specifies CASSLGVAKNIQYF.

The V gene is TRBV27, the J gene TRBJ2-7; TRBD1 matches 9 bases. The germline V gene encodes CDR1 MNHEY and CDR2 SMNVEV (reference sequence). V was pared by 5 bases and J by 4 bases, with 9 bases of the junction left unmatched. The CDR3 contains 15 residues. CDR3 loop: CASSIGTGHRYEQYV. In DNA form, the CDR3 reads TGTGCCAGCAGTATCGGGACAGGGCATAGATACGAGCAGTACGTC.

The chain is built from TRBV4-2 and TRBJ1-2, with a possible D match to TRBD1 (5 bases). Trimming removed 0 bases from V and 4 bases from J, with 12 bases in between. This CDR3 contains 15 residues. The V gene's germline CDR1 is LGHNA and CDR2 YNFKEQ. CDR3 in DNA: TGTGCCAGCAGCCAAGATGCAGGGAGTTCCTATGGCTACACCTTC. This gives the protein CASSQDAGSSYGYTF.

V is TRBV19 and J is TRBJ2-6, with D possibly matching TRBD2 (6 bases). Trimming removed 5 bases from V and 0 bases from J, with 14 bases in between. CDR1 and CDR2 from the germline V gene are LNHDA and SQIVND (reference sequence). The CDR3 loop spans 17 amino acids. In DNA, the CDR3 is TGTGCCAGTAGTTGGGGGGACGCCCGCTCTGGGGCCAACGTCCTGACTTTC. Amino acids: CASSWGDARSGANVLTF.

The chain employs TRBV18 and TRBJ2-1; possibly TRBD1 or TRBD2 for D (5 bases each). This CDR3 has 15 residues. V shed 3 bases and J shed 7 bases, with 16 bases lying between them. The germline gives CDR1 KGHSH, CDR2 LQKENI. In DNA, the CDR3 is TGTGCCAGCTCACCTGTGTTGACAGAGGGGAATGAGCAGTTCTTC. Translation: CASSPVLTEGNEQFF.

The rearrangement uses TRBV27 and TRBJ2-1; TRBD2 matches 7 bases. Germline lookup yields CDR1 MNHEY and CDR2 SMNVEV (reference sequence). The CDR3 is 15 amino acids. Trimming at V came to 4 bases and at J to 0 bases, leaving 3 bases not matched to a gene. CDR3 amino acids: CASSWEGSSYNEQFF. The CDR3 DNA is TGTGCCAGCAGTTGGGAGGGCAGCTCCTACAATGAGCAGTTCTTC.

This clonotype has only one observation. This chain uses TRBV7-6 with TRBJ2-3; D is possibly TRBD2 (6 bases). Germline V CDR1 and CDR2: SGHVS, FNYEAQ. Trimming pared 1 base from V and 1 base from J, leaving 18 bases between. The CDR3 is made up of 18 amino acids. CDR3: CASSLEVAGDSGTDTQYF. CDR3 DNA: TGTGCCAGCAGCTTAGAAGTCGCCGGGGACTCAGGCACAGATACGCAGTATTTT.

The gene calls are TRBV28 and TRBJ2-2; D not resolved. The CDR3 consists of 15 residues. CDR1 is MDHEN, CDR2 SYDVKM, per germline. V dropped 2 bases and J dropped 3 bases, with 10 bases sitting between them. The CDR3 spells CASSLLGKDTGELFF. The CDR3 DNA reads TGTGCCAGCAGTTTACTAGGGAAGGACACCGGGGAGCTGTTTTTT.

The chain employs TRBV29-1 and TRBJ1-1; D uncertain. V was trimmed by 7 bases and J by 5 bases, leaving 11 bases between them. CDR3 length: 11 amino acids. Germline values: CDR1 SQVTM, CDR2 ANQGSEA. The CDR3 sequence is CSAVSRTEAFF. CDR3 sequence (DNA): TGCAGCGCTGTGAGCCGGACTGAAGCTTTCTTT.

V and J are TRBV30 and TRBJ1-3, with D unclear. CDR1 GTSNPN and CDR2 SVGIG come from the germline V gene (reference sequence). CDR3 length: 11 amino acids. V lost 3 bases and J lost 1, with 1 base in between. CDR3 coding DNA: TGTGCCTGGAGGTCTGGAAACACCATATATTTT. Protein: CAWRSGNTIYF.

This clonotype has just a few counts. The chain links TRBV29-1 to TRBJ2-5; D not certain. V was trimmed by 5 bases and J by 1 base, leaving 8 bases between them. CDR1 and CDR2 from the germline V gene are SQVTM and ANQGSEA. The CDR3 contains 12 residues. CDR3 sequence reads: CSVSGAQETQYF. In DNA, the CDR3 is TGCAGCGTTTCTGGAGCCCAAGAGACCCAGTACTTC.

The CDR3 loop reads CASGGNLNTGELFF. CDR3 sequence (DNA): TGTGCCAGCGGGGGAAACCTGAACACCGGGGAGCTGTTTTTT. The chain recombines TRBV7-9 with TRBJ2-2; either TRBD1 or TRBD2 may fit D (5 bases each). V lost 8 bases and J lost 1, with 11 bases in between. Germline CDR1 and CDR2: SEHNR and FQNEAQ (reference sequence). The CDR3 length is 14 residues.

The chain employs TRBV12-3 or TRBV12-4 and TRBJ1-5, with 8 nucleotides matching TRBD1. V was clipped by 6 bases and J by 3 bases; unmatched bases: 13. This CDR3 spans 17 amino acids. The CDR3 DNA is TGTGCCAGCAGAAAAGGACAGGGCGGTGGGGACAATCAGCCCCAGCATTTT. It codes for CASRKGQGGGDNQPQHF.

The chain joins TRBV29-1 to TRBJ1-1; D gene unclear. Trimming stripped 4 bases from V and 1 base from J, with 7 bases between. There are 12 residues in the CDR3. The germline V gene has CDR1 SQVTM and CDR2 ANQGSEA. CDR3 nucleotide sequence: TGCAGCGTTGTCACGGGGAACACTGAAGCTTTCTTT. Protein product: CSVVTGNTEAFF.

This chain connects TRBV15 to TRBJ2-3, with D perhaps matching TRBD2 (5 bases). The V end was cut by 5 bases, the J end by 2 bases, with 8 bases between. The CDR3 loop spans 13 amino acids. The germline V gene encodes CDR1 LNHNV and CDR2 YYDKDF (reference sequence). CDR3 DNA: TGTGCCACCAGCGGGAGTTACACAGATACGCAGTATTTT. Its protein is CATSGSYTDTQYF.

This chain uses TRBV27 with TRBJ2-7; no definite D call. Germline assignment: CDR1 MNHEY and CDR2 SMNVEV (reference sequence). The CDR3 length is 14 residues. With 5 bases removed from V and 2 bases from J, the gap between germline ends came to 13 bases. CDR3 region: CASSKLTGPYEQYF. The CDR3 DNA follows: TGTGCCAGCAGTAAACTGACCGGTCCCTACGAGCAGTACTTC.

The J gene is TRBJ2-5, the V gene TRBV28; 10 bases match TRBD1. Germline V gene sequence: CDR1 MDHEN, CDR2 SYDVKM. The J segment lost 5 bases and the V segment lost 5 bases, leaving 14 bases of the junction unmatched. The CDR3 is 17 amino acids. The CDR3 coding sequence is TGTGCCAGCAGTCTAATGACAGGGGGCAAAGGAGGGGAGACCCAGTACTTC. Its protein is CASSLMTGGKGGETQYF.

The chain is built from TRBV9 and TRBJ1-2; D is unclear. Germline V lookup: CDR1 SGDLS, CDR2 YYNGEE. V lost 4 bases and J lost 2, with 24 bases in between. This CDR3 contains 18 residues. The CDR3 bases are TGTGCCAGCAGCCTCACGGATTTTGGATTTAGCCCGAACTATGGCTACACCTTC. Translating it yields CASSLTDFGFSPNYGYTF. The entire variable domain, with the rest obtained from reference TRBV9 and TRBJ1-2, is as follows: DSGVTQTPKHLITATGQRVTLRCSPRSGDLSVYWYQQSLDQGLQFLIQYYNGEERAKGNILERFSAQQFPDLHSELNLSSLELGDSALYFCASSLTDFGFSPNYGYTFGSGTRLTVV.

The V and J genes are TRBV7-2 and TRBJ1-1; 9 nucleotides agree with TRBD1. Germline V CDR1 and CDR2: SGHTA, FQGNSA. The CDR3 length is 14 residues. V lost 2 bases and J lost 7; bases outside the gene matches: 5. The CDR3 sequence is CASSLRTGVNEAFF. CDR3 DNA: TGTGCCAGCAGCTTAAGGACAGGGGTTAATGAAGCTTTCTTT.

The count of this clonotype is one. V is TRBV20-1 and J is TRBJ2-3, with a weak D call TRBD2 (6 bases). Deletions cut 5 bases from V and 2 bases from J, with 17 bases between. The CDR3 runs 15 residues. The germline V gene has CDR1 DFQATT and CDR2 SNEGSKA (reference sequence). CDR3 bases: TGCAGTGCTTGGACCCCGCGGGGATTCACAGATACGCAGTATTTT. It yields the protein CSAWTPRGFTDTQYF.

The chain employs TRBV5-1 and TRBJ1-1, with D uncertain. Looked up from germline, CDR1 is SGHRS and CDR2 is YFSETQ. V was cut by 0 bases and J by 0 bases, with 3 bases left in between. The CDR3 totals 13 residues. This CDR3 is CASSLELNTEAFF. In nucleotides, the CDR3 is TGCGCCAGCAGCTTGGAACTGAACACTGAAGCTTTCTTT.